The entry that follows covers one T cell receptor (beta chain) sequence. This record belongs to a study of T-cell reconstitution after alpha-beta-depleted transplantation in children. Unique molecular identifiers were used in preparing the TCRbeta library. TCRdb recomputed calls from the PCR reads with MiXCR, one row per CDR3 protein. The sample shows 490,000 or so distinct CDR3 sequences, under 15% of them seen only once. This clonotype originated in a human donor who donated a stem cell graft to a child with combined immunodeficiency. The sequences come from PBMCs from the stem cell graft donor, collected from the stem cell graft.

The CDR3 is CASSGVAFPYEQYF. CDR3 DNA: TGTGCCAGCAGCGGGGTAGCGTTCCCCTACGAGCAGTACTTC. The chain recombines TRBV3-1 with TRBJ2-7; D might be TRBD2 (5 bases). This CDR3 has 14 residues. Trimming stripped 5 bases from V and 2 bases from J, with 13 bases between. Germline CDR1 is LGHDT and CDR2 is YNNKEL (reference sequence).